The present T cell receptor beta chain was sequenced within a study of cytomegalovirus exposure and HLA in healthy donors. Findings and caveats of the study: In a later analysis, donors in an Asian-associated ancestry cluster reportedly had fewer N-insertions in productive TCRs than the cohort mean.

Notes on this clone: What it binds is unknown.

A multiplex PCR was run with 60 Vbeta primers and 13 Jbeta primers. Measured with immunoSEQ multiplex PCR; TCRdb has only the in-frame clones, and not every one. The sample contains some 150,000 clones, about three fifths of which appear only once. Trimming pared 3 bases from V and 6 bases from J, leaving 9 bases between. Germline V gives CDR1 MNHEY, CDR2 SMNVEV (reference sequence). CDR3 length: 13 residues. Healthy bone marrow donors supplied every sample. The chain employs TRBV27 and TRBJ2-1; tentatively, D is TRBD1 (5 bases). Material for sequencing was PBMCs. This TCR was recovered from a woman aged 30 to 39 in good health and CMV-seropositive. The CDR3: CASSFQGPNEQFF. The DNA for the CDR3 is TGTGCCAGCAGTTTTCAGGGTCCCAATGAGCAGTTCTTC.